The 13 T cell receptor beta chains reported below all come from one sample, sequenced in a study of blood T cell repertoires in COVID-19. Method: immunoSEQ multiplex PCR; TCRdb's copy keeps in-frame clones and lacks some. The table lists approximately 260,000 clones, 75% to 95% of them singletons. The sample consisted of PBMCs or T cells enriched from blood (not recorded which). The receptors were gathered from a woman between 18 and 30 years old who had recovered from COVID-19.

This rearrangement joins TRBV7-9 to TRBJ1-4; no reliable D call. Per germline, CDR1 SEHNR and CDR2 FQNEAQ (reference sequence). Between the trimmed V and J ends, which lost 5 bases and 8 bases, there was a span of 12 bases. CDR3 length equals 13 residues. CDR3 region: CASSRDLGEKLFF. CDR3 nucleotide sequence: TGTGCCAGCAGCCGGGATCTCGGGGAAAAACTGTTTTTT.

V and J are TRBV9 and TRBJ1-2; D may be TRBD1 (6 bases). V shed 4 bases and J shed 2 bases, with 9 bases lying between them. In germline, CDR1 is SGDLS, CDR2 YYNGEE. The CDR3 length is 13 residues. This CDR3 reads CASSPDSNYGYTF. CDR3 nucleotide sequence: TGTGCCAGCAGCCCGGACAGCAACTATGGCTACACCTTC. The full variable domain, rest sourced from reference TRBV9 and TRBJ1-2, is DSGVTQTPKHLITATGQRVTLRCSPRSGDLSVYWYQQSLDQGLQFLIQYYNGEERAKGNILERFSAQQFPDLHSELNLSSLELGDSALYFCASSPDSNYGYTFGSGTRLTVV.

This sequence joins TRBV3-1 (or the pseudogene TRBV3-2) and TRBJ1-5; 8 bases map to TRBD1. Germline V CDR1 and CDR2: LGHDT, YNNKEL (reference sequence). The CDR3 has 14 residues. With V trimmed by 4 bases and J by 7 bases, 6 bases remained unmatched. CDR3 sequence: CASSPTGGRQPQHF. The CDR3 DNA sequence: TGTGCCAGCAGCCCAACAGGGGGGAGGCAGCCCCAGCATTTT.

This rearrangement joins TRBV10-3 to TRBJ2-1; D is perhaps TRBD1 (5 bases). Trimming pared 6 bases from V and 6 bases from J, leaving 9 bases between. The CDR3 has 12 residues. Germline V gives CDR1 ENHRY, CDR2 SYGVKD. The DNA for the CDR3 is TGTGCCATCAGAGGAGACAGCAATGAGCAGTTCTTC. Translation: CAIRGDSNEQFF.

This clone was recorded a few times. The sample holds other DNA sequences that translate to the same CDR3. The chain joins TRBV18 to TRBJ1-2; the match to TRBD1 covers 9 bases. Germline CDR1 reads KGHSH; CDR2 reads LQKENI. Trimming cost V 6 bases and J 4 bases; bases outside gene matches: 3. The CDR3 runs 13 residues. The CDR3 here is CASSLDRGYGYTF. The DNA for the CDR3 is TGTGCCAGCTCCCTGGACAGGGGCTATGGCTACACCTTC.

This clone has just one count. V and J are TRBV7-6 and TRBJ1-3; the D gene is possibly TRBD1 (5 bases). The CDR3 consists of 16 residues. The germline gives CDR1 SGHVS, CDR2 FNYEAQ. Trimming took 1 base from V and 0 from J, leaving 10 bases between them. This CDR3 reads CASSLGQLVSGNTIYF. The CDR3 coding sequence is TGTGCCAGCAGCTTAGGACAGCTCGTCTCTGGAAACACCATATATTTT.

This clone was detected once. The J gene is TRBJ1-1, the V gene TRBV28; no definite D call. Germline-derived CDR1 and CDR2 are MDHEN and SYDVKM. The V and J ends lost 7 bases and 4 bases respectively, with 19 bases between them. This CDR3 contains 15 residues. CDR3 in amino acids: CASTTSKRAGTEAFF. The DNA of the CDR3 is TGTGCCAGCACCACATCCAAGAGGGCCGGCACTGAAGCTTTCTTT.

The genes are TRBV3-1 (or the pseudogene TRBV3-2) and TRBJ1-2; D gene unclear. The CDR3 covers 13 residues. Germline loops: CDR1 LGHDT, CDR2 YNNKEL (reference sequence). V gave up 2 bases and J gave up 8 bases, with 12 bases separating them. In nucleotides, the CDR3 is TGTGCCAGCAGCCAAAGAGGGATCGGGGGCTACACCTTC. It translates to CASSQRGIGGYTF.

CDR3 nucleotide sequence: TGTGCCAGCAGCTTACAGGGGGCGAGCACTGAAGCTTTCTTT. It codes for CASSLQGASTEAFF. The V and J genes are TRBV7-3 and TRBJ1-1, with 8 bases aligning to TRBD1. This CDR3 spans 14 amino acids. Germline V gene data show CDR1 as SGHTA and CDR2 as FQGTGA. With V trimmed by 2 bases and J by 4 bases, 3 bases remained unmatched. Looking up the rest from reference TRBV7-3 and TRBJ1-1 gives the full variable domain: GAGVSQTPSNKVTEKGKYVELRCDPISGHTALYWYRQSLGQGPEFLIYFQGTGAADDSGLPNDRFFAVRPEGSVSTLKIQRTERGDSAVYLCASSLQGASTEAFFGQGTRLTVV.

V usage is TRBV14 and J usage is TRBJ2-5, with 8 bases that match TRBD1. The CDR3 is made up of 13 amino acids. Trimming took 6 bases from V and 2 from J; bases not matched to a gene: 2. Germline V CDR1 and CDR2: SGHDN, FVKESK. The CDR3 protein is CASRRTGQETQYF. CDR3 nucleotide sequence: TGTGCCAGCAGACGGACAGGGCAAGAGACCCAGTACTTC.

This clone was counted a single time. V and J are TRBV19 and TRBJ1-1; 8 bases align to TRBD1. The CDR3 is 17 amino acids. With 1 base clipped from V and 3 bases from J, the junction kept 10 bases outside the gene matches. Germline CDR1 is LNHDA and CDR2 is SQIVND (reference sequence). As DNA, the CDR3 is TGTGCCAGTAGTATAGTATGGACAGGGATGAAGGACACTGAAGCTTTCTTT. Its protein is CASSIVWTGMKDTEAFF. The entire variable domain, with the rest obtained from reference TRBV19 and TRBJ1-1, is as follows: DGGITQSPKYLFRKEGQNVTLSCEQNLNHDAMYWYRQDPGQGLRLIYYSQIVNDFQKGDIAEGYSVSREKKESFPLTVTSAQKNPTAFYLCASSIVWTGMKDTEAFFGQGTRLTVV.

The chain has TRBV18 and TRBJ1-1; the match to TRBD1 covers 8 bases. Trimming at V came to 2 bases and at J to 1 base, leaving 9 bases not matched to a gene. This CDR3 contains 17 residues. Germline CDR1 KGHSH, CDR2 LQKENI. As DNA, the CDR3 is TGTGCCAGCTCACCATCACCTTTAGGGACAGGGAACACTGAAGCTTTCTTT. It specifies CASSPSPLGTGNTEAFF.

The chain uses TRBV14 and TRBJ1-2, with D possibly matching TRBD1 (6 bases). The CDR3 sequence is 15 residues long. Trimming left V 4 bases short and J 0 bases short, with 12 bases between. CDR1 is SGHDN and CDR2 is FVKESK in the germline V gene. DNA for the CDR3: TGTGCCAGCAGCCTGACAGGTCAGACTAACTATGGCTACACCTTC. The encoded protein is CASSLTGQTNYGYTF. The full variable domain, in which reference TRBV14 and TRBJ1-2 provide the parts outside the CDR3, is EAGVTQFPSHSVIEKGQTVTLRCDPISGHDNLYWYRRVMGKEIKFLLHFVKESKQDESGMPNNRFLAERTGGTYSTLKVQPAELEDSGVYFCASSLTGQTNYGYTFGSGTRLTVV.